Below, 9 T cell receptor beta chains from the same sample are listed, as sequenced in a study of T cells after yellow fever vaccination. TCRdb fed the 5' RACE reads into MiXCR, producing one record per CDR3 protein. The table has 450,000 to 550,000 distinct CDR3 sequences, 21% seen once. The sequences come from PBMCs, collected roughly 23 days after the first yellow fever vaccination. The receptor set was obtained from a man between 18 and 29 years old who received the YFV17D yellow fever vaccine.

This clonotype has more than one count but fewer than ten. This sequence joins TRBV5-1 and TRBJ1-1; TRBD1 agrees at 8 bases. Losses at the gene ends were 3 bases for V and 9 bases for J; bases not matched to a gene: 7. Germline assignment: CDR1 SGHRS and CDR2 YFSETQ. The CDR3 totals 13 residues. The CDR3 spells CASSSDRGLQAFF. CDR3 coding DNA: TGCGCCAGCAGCTCAGACAGGGGCCTACAAGCTTTCTTT.

This clonotype occurred a few times. The rearrangement joins TRBV9 to TRBJ1-6; maybe TRBD1 (5 bases). Deletions cut 3 bases from V and 7 bases from J, with 11 bases between. The CDR3 runs to 14 residues. The germline gives CDR1 SGDLS, CDR2 YYNGEE. Here the CDR3 reads CASSGRDGNSPLHF. The CDR3, as DNA: TGTGCCAGCAGCGGCCGGGACGGGAATTCACCCCTCCACTTT.

The chain recombines TRBV12-3 or TRBV12-4 with TRBJ1-5; 8 nucleotides align to TRBD1. This CDR3 comprises 14 residues. The trim removed 5 bases at V and 5 bases at J, leaving 5 bases unmatched. DNA of the CDR3: TGTGCCAGCAGTCCGTCAGGGGGCTATCAGCCCCAGCATTTT. Its translation is CASSPSGGYQPQHF.

This clonotype was seen a few times. The chain has TRBV27 and TRBJ2-3; a weak D match, TRBD1 (5 bases). CDR3 size: 13 residues. Trimming stripped 10 bases from V and 0 bases from J, with 11 bases between. The germline CDR1 and CDR2 sequences are MNHEY and SMNVEV (reference sequence). The CDR3 nucleotides read TGTGCCACAGGGCCGGTTAGCACAGATACGCAGTATTTT. Protein product: CATGPVSTDTQYF.

This clonotype was observed a few times. The V gene is TRBV7-6, the J gene TRBJ2-7, with a tentative D call TRBD2 (5 bases). CDR1 is SGHVS, CDR2 FNYEAQ, per germline. This CDR3 spans 18 amino acids. Trimming left V 5 bases short and J 3 bases short, with 26 bases between. CDR3 amino acids: CASSQRAASSPLLYEQYF. In DNA form, the CDR3 reads TGTGCCAGCAGCCAGAGGGCCGCCTCTAGCCCCCTGCTCTACGAGCAGTACTTC.

This clonotype was seen only a few times. The chain joins TRBV20-1 to TRBJ2-1, with 7 bases fitting TRBD1. Germline V gene data show CDR1 as DFQATT and CDR2 as SNEGSKA (reference sequence). The CDR3 sequence is 14 residues long. V dropped 3 bases and J dropped 1; count of bases not matched to a gene: 3. This CDR3 reads CSASRDSSYNEQFF. The CDR3 DNA reads as TGCAGTGCTAGTCGGGACAGTTCCTACAATGAGCAGTTCTTC.

The V and J genes are TRBV7-9 and TRBJ2-3; D gene unclear. V dropped 2 bases and J dropped 2 bases, with 5 bases sitting between them. The length of the CDR3 is 13 residues. Germline V gene lookup returns CDR1 SEHNR and CDR2 FQNEAQ (reference sequence). CDR3 nucleotides: TGTGCCAGCAGCTTACTCCACACAGATACGCAGTATTTT. This codes for CASSLLHTDTQYF.

The chain carries TRBV9 and TRBJ2-1; 8 bases map to TRBD2. This CDR3 spans 16 amino acids. Germline V lookup: CDR1 SGDLS, CDR2 YYNGEE. The trim removed 3 bases at V and 2 bases at J, leaving 7 bases unmatched. The CDR3 sequence: CASSAGGGAPYNEQFF. The CDR3 DNA follows: TGTGCCAGCAGCGCCGGGGGGGGGGCCCCCTACAATGAGCAGTTCTTC.

The J gene is TRBJ2-1, the V gene TRBV6-6; no firm D call. Germline CDR1 and CDR2: MNHNY and SVGAGI (reference sequence). Trimming removed 2 bases from V and 10 bases from J, with 9 bases in between. This CDR3 contains 12 residues. The CDR3 spells CASSYLRSEQFF. Written as DNA, the CDR3 is TGTGCCAGCAGTTACCTTAGGAGCGAGCAGTTCTTC.